This T cell receptor beta chain comes out of a study of T cells after yellow fever vaccination. The 5'RACE template-switching step produced TCR cDNA and added a universal primer site and UMIs. From the 5' RACE reads, TCRdb called clonotypes with MiXCR, one entry per CDR3 protein. This table has hundreds of thousands of distinct CDR3 sequences, about 19% appearing once. The CDR3 is made up of 16 amino acids. Germline CDR1 and CDR2: SGHTA and FQGNSA. Trimming removed 1 base from V and 2 bases from J, with 13 bases in between. V usage is TRBV7-2 and J usage is TRBJ2-3; D may be TRBD2 (7 bases). The sequence was obtained from a man aged 18 to 29 who received the YFV17D yellow fever vaccine. This material consisted of PBMCs, taken before the yellow fever booster vaccination. CDR3 amino acids: CASSLVGGPSTDTQYF. CDR3 bases: TGTGCCAGCAGCTTAGTCGGGGGGCCCTCCACAGATACGCAGTATTTT.